These 12 T cell receptor beta chains originate from one sample sequenced in a study of spatial heterogeneity in lung cancer. One entry per CDR3 protein, called by TCRdb with MiXCR from the 5' RACE reads. The table records some 83,000 distinct CDR3 sequences, under 8.5% of them present only once. As for time point: sample taken at primary tumor resection. This material consisted of PBMCs, taken at surgery. The receptors shown here come from a male donor with early-stage non-small cell lung cancer.

This clonotype was counted only a few times. The rearrangement joins TRBV10-1 to TRBJ2-5; the D gene is possibly TRBD2 (5 bases). CDR3 size: 13 residues. Germline lookup yields CDR1 WNHNN and CDR2 SYGVQD (reference sequence). Between the trimmed V and J ends, which lost 5 bases and 4 bases, there was a span of 11 bases. The CDR3 reads CASSPGSGETQYF. The CDR3 DNA is TGCGCCAGCAGTCCGGGATCTGGAGAGACCCAGTACTTC.

This clonotype was observed many times. This chain connects TRBV5-5 to TRBJ2-7; TRBD2 is a possible D gene (5 bases). This CDR3 spans 15 amino acids. V was pared by 0 bases and J by 3 bases, with 13 bases between. Germline CDR1 SGHKS, CDR2 YYEKEE (reference sequence). CDR3 in amino acids: CASSLAGMGSYEQYF. The CDR3 bases are TGTGCCAGCAGCTTGGCCGGTATGGGGAGCTACGAGCAGTACTTC.

This clonotype was detected ten times or more. The chain uses TRBV19 and TRBJ1-2, with 7 nucleotides matching TRBD1. Germline loops: CDR1 LNHDA, CDR2 SQIVND (reference sequence). The junction had 2 bases not matched to a gene; V was cut back by 1 base and J by 0 bases. The CDR3 is made up of 15 amino acids. The CDR3: CASSIGTGANYGYTF. The CDR3 DNA follows: TGTGCCAGTAGTATAGGGACAGGAGCTAACTATGGCTACACCTTC. Using reference TRBV19 and TRBJ1-2 for the parts outside the CDR3, the full variable domain is DGGITQSPKYLFRKEGQNVTLSCEQNLNHDAMYWYRQDPGQGLRLIYYSQIVNDFQKGDIAEGYSVSREKKESFPLTVTSAQKNPTAFYLCASSIGTGANYGYTFGSGTRLTVV.

This clonotype was seen at least ten times. The V and J genes are TRBV10-3 and TRBJ2-7, with TRBD2 matching 8 bases. Losses at the gene ends were 3 bases for V and 7 bases for J; bases not matched to a gene: 11. CDR3 length equals 15 residues. CDR1 and CDR2 from the germline V gene are ENHRY and SYGVKD. The chain's CDR3 is CAISDLSGSSKEQYF. The CDR3 region has the DNA TGTGCCATCAGTGATTTGAGCGGGAGTAGTAAGGAGCAGTACTTC.

The rearrangement joins TRBV12-3 or TRBV12-4 to TRBJ1-1; D gene unclear. With 6 bases removed from V and 5 bases from J, the gap between germline ends came to 13 bases. This CDR3 is built from 13 residues. The CDR3, as DNA: TGTGCCAGCAGCGTACCCCTCGGGACTGAAGCTTTCTTT. Translated, it gives CASSVPLGTEAFF.

The chain links TRBV6-5 to TRBJ2-7, with D perhaps TRBD2 (6 bases). Germline V CDR1 and CDR2: MNHEY, SVGAGI. There are 11 residues in the CDR3. V was cut by 4 bases and J by 5 bases, with 6 bases left in between. CDR3 in DNA: TGTGCCAGCAGTTGGGGGGACGAGCAGTACTTC. This codes for CASSWGDEQYF.

In its sample, this clonotype was seen many times. The chain combines TRBV7-8 with TRBJ2-7; D tentatively fits TRBD1 or TRBD2 (5 bases each). Deletions cut 5 bases from V and 4 bases from J, with 15 bases between. The CDR3 consists of 14 residues. Per germline, CDR1 SGHVS and CDR2 FQNEAQ. The CDR3 here is CASSQAGTVYEQYF. The CDR3 DNA follows: TGTGCCAGCAGCCAAGCCGGGACCGTATACGAGCAGTACTTC.

Ten or more counts support this clonotype. The chain joins TRBV4-3 to TRBJ2-3; 13 bases are shared with TRBD2. Germline CDR1 LGHNA, CDR2 YSLEER. V shed 3 bases and J 2 bases; nucleotides not matched to a gene: 2. The CDR3 has 16 amino acids. CDR3 coding DNA: TGCGCCAGCAGCCAGGGACTAGCGGGGCACACAGATACGCAGTATTTT. This codes for CASSQGLAGHTDTQYF.

This clonotype occurred many times. The gene calls are TRBV3-1 and TRBJ1-1; TRBD1 might be the D (5 bases). CDR3 length: 11 residues. V was trimmed by 8 bases and J by 8 bases, leaving 12 bases between them. Germline assignment: CDR1 LGHDT and CDR2 YNNKEL (reference sequence). The CDR3 DNA reads TGTGCCAGCGGTCGCGAGGGGGAAGCTTTCTTT. This encodes CASGREGEAFF. The whole variable domain, remainder taken from reference TRBV3-1 and TRBJ1-1, is DTAVSQTPKYLVTQMGNDKSIKCEQNLGHDTMYWYKQDSKKFLKIMFSYNNKELIINETVPNRFSPKSPDKAHLNLHINSLELGDSAVYFCASGREGEAFFGQGTRLTVV.

The V gene is TRBV6-5, the J gene TRBJ2-1; D is unresolved. The V end lost 6 bases, the J end lost 6 bases, and 18 bases lay between the germline ends. This CDR3 region has 15 residues. Germline V gene sequence: CDR1 MNHEY, CDR2 SVGAGI. CDR3 sequence: CASSPGPPRPNEQFF. In DNA, the CDR3 is TGTGCCAGCAGCCCTGGGCCTCCCAGGCCCAATGAGCAGTTCTTC.

This clonotype has only a few counts. The chain couples TRBV4-1 to TRBJ2-2; 9 bases match TRBD1. Per germline, CDR1 MGHRA and CDR2 YSYEKL. This CDR3 spans 18 amino acids. V shed 3 bases and J 3 bases; nucleotides not matched to a gene: 11. In DNA, the CDR3 is TGCGCCAGCAGCCAGTGGGCAGGAGACAGGGGGGACACCGGGGAGCTGTTTTTT. Translation: CASSQWAGDRGDTGELFF.

The V gene is TRBV24-1, the J gene TRBJ2-3; D not resolved. Per the germline V gene, CDR1 is KGHDR and CDR2 is SFDVKD. The CDR3 length is 11 residues. Trimming cost V 5 bases and J 5 bases, with 4 bases left between them. CDR3 coding DNA: TGTGCCACCAGTGCGGTAGATACGCAGTATTTT. Protein: CATSAVDTQYF.